What follows are 14 T cell receptor beta chains derived from one specimen sequenced in a study of blood T cell repertoires in COVID-19. Clones were read by immunoSEQ multiplex PCR, and TCRdb kept only the in-frame ones, dropping some. The profile shows 300,000 or so clones, around 90% of them singletons. Sequences were obtained from peripheral blood. These receptors all come from a man in his 70s with acute or convalescent COVID-19.

The genes are TRBV4-1 and TRBJ1-5, with no clear D. Trimming shortened V by 2 bases and J by 7 bases, and 15 bases separated the two germline ends. Germline V gene data show CDR1 as MGHRA and CDR2 as YSYEKL. The CDR3 contains 15 residues. The CDR3 protein is CASSQNIQEWQPQHF. CDR3 DNA: TGCGCCAGCAGCCAAAATATCCAGGAATGGCAGCCCCAGCATTTT.

The chain couples TRBV23-1 to TRBJ1-6; D possibly corresponds to TRBD1 (5 bases). TRBV23-1 is flagged as an ORF with uncertain function. The CDR3 totals 14 residues. V shed 4 bases and J shed 6 bases, with 10 bases lying between them. The CDR3 DNA reads as TGCGCCAGCAGTCCGACAGAAACTAATTCACCCCTCCACTTT. Translated, it gives CASSPTETNSPLHF.

The V gene is TRBV18, the J gene TRBJ2-5; 10 nucleotides match TRBD1. Germline assignment: CDR1 KGHSH and CDR2 LQKENI. The J segment lost 5 bases and the V segment lost 0 bases, leaving 3 bases of the junction unmatched. This CDR3 has 15 amino acids. CDR3 sequence (DNA): TGTGCCAGCTCACCACCGGGGACAGGGGTTGAGACCCAGTACTTC. This codes for CASSPPGTGVETQYF. Using reference TRBV18 and TRBJ2-5 for the parts outside the CDR3, the full variable domain is NAGVMQNPRHLVRRRGQEARLRCSPMKGHSHVYWYRQLPEEGLKFMVYLQKENIIDESGMPKERFSAEFPKEGPSILRIQQVVRGDSAAYFCASSPPGTGVETQYFGPGTRLLVL.

This clone has only a few counts. The chain uses TRBV10-3 and TRBJ2-5; TRBD1 agrees at 7 bases. Germline V lookup: CDR1 ENHRY, CDR2 SYGVKD. This CDR3 is built from 15 residues. With V trimmed by 0 bases and J by 7 bases, 8 bases remained unmatched. As DNA, the CDR3 is TGTGCCATCAGTGAGTCTACAGGGGACCCTGGGACCCAGTACTTC. Residues: CAISESTGDPGTQYF.

This chain uses TRBV10-3 with TRBJ1-5; no clear D gene. V was pared by 4 bases and J by 6 bases, with 10 bases between. Germline V gene lookup returns CDR1 ENHRY and CDR2 SYGVKD. The CDR3 runs to 13 residues. CDR3 DNA: TGTGCCATCAGTGTGGAGAGGGTTCAGCCCCAGCATTTT. It is translated as CAISVERVQPQHF.

V and J are TRBV6-2 or TRBV6-3 and TRBJ2-7, with D perhaps TRBD2 (6 bases). Germline V gene lookup returns CDR1 MNHEY and CDR2 SVGEGT. Trimming stripped 5 bases from V and 1 base from J, with 18 bases between. The CDR3 length is 16 residues. This CDR3 reads CASSPGRRVLSYEQYF. The CDR3 nucleotides read TGTGCCAGCAGTCCGGGGCGGAGGGTGCTTTCCTACGAGCAGTACTTC.

The genes are TRBV2 and TRBJ2-3; 8 bases match TRBD2. CDR1 is SNHLY and CDR2 is FYNNEI in the germline V gene. The trim removed 4 bases at V and 3 bases at J, leaving 6 bases unmatched. The CDR3 sequence is 15 residues long. CDR3 protein: CASSANGGGTDTQYF. CDR3 coding DNA: TGTGCCAGCAGTGCAAACGGGGGGGGGACAGATACGCAGTATTTT. The full variable domain, rest sourced from reference TRBV2 and TRBJ2-3, is EPEVTQTPSHQVTQMGQEVILRCVPISNHLYFYWYRQILGQKVEFLVSFYNNEISEKSEIFDDQFSVERPDGSNFTLKIRSTKLEDSAMYFCASSANGGGTDTQYFGPGTRLTVL.

The chain links TRBV19 to TRBJ2-7, with 11 bases lining up with TRBD1. The germline CDR1 and CDR2 sequences are LNHDA and SQIVND (reference sequence). The V gene end was trimmed by 5 bases and the J gene end by 4 bases; junction bases not matched to a gene: 10. The CDR3 consists of 16 residues. The CDR3 nucleotides are TGTGCCAGTAGTCAAGATACGGGACAGGGGGTGTACGAGCAGTACTTC. Translation gives CASSQDTGQGVYEQYF.

J is TRBJ2-5 and V is TRBV19; TRBD1 matches at 7 bases. CDR1 and CDR2 from the germline V gene are LNHDA and SQIVND (reference sequence). Trimming at V came to 4 bases and at J to 5 bases, leaving 7 bases not matched to a gene. The CDR3 runs 14 residues. CDR3 coding DNA: TGTGCCAGTAGTACCACAGGGGTCGTGGAGACCCAGTACTTC. Translation: CASSTTGVVETQYF.

The rearrangement joins TRBV7-2 to TRBJ2-3, with 7 nucleotides matching TRBD2. The CDR3 length is 16 residues. The V gene end was trimmed by 5 bases and the J gene end by 5 bases; junction bases not matched to a gene: 13. The germline V gene has CDR1 SGHTA and CDR2 FQGNSA. The CDR3 here is CASSPQMAGEGDTQYF. CDR3 in DNA: TGTGCCAGCAGCCCCCAGATGGCGGGAGAAGGAGATACGCAGTATTTT.

This chain links TRBV29-1 with TRBJ1-1; the D gene is possibly TRBD1 (6 bases). The ends were cut back, 4 bases at V and 5 bases at J, with 14 bases in the middle. CDR1 and CDR2 from the germline V gene are SQVTM and ANQGSEA. The CDR3 sequence is 13 residues long. Written as DNA, the CDR3 is TGCAGCGTTGCCGGGACCCAGGGGACTGAAGCTTTCTTT. It is translated as CSVAGTQGTEAFF.

This clone was seen only a few times. The gene calls are TRBV28 and TRBJ1-2, with 9 bases identical to TRBD1. This CDR3 spans 14 amino acids. Germline V gives CDR1 MDHEN, CDR2 SYDVKM. The trim removed 2 bases at V and 7 bases at J, leaving 5 bases unmatched. This chain's CDR3 is CASSLGGQGGGYTF. The CDR3 DNA reads TGTGCCAGCAGTTTAGGGGGACAGGGTGGTGGCTACACCTTC.

This clone was counted a single time. A read error may account for a junction end that differs from germline. V is TRBV11-3 and J is TRBJ1-5; the match to TRBD1 covers 9 bases. There are 13 residues in the CDR3. Germline CDR1 and CDR2: SGHNT and YENEEA. CDR3 residues: CASSFANRGRPDF. DNA of the CDR3: TGTGCCAGCAGCTTTGCCAACAGGGGGCGGCCGGATTTT.

This chain joins TRBV15 and TRBJ1-5; D not resolved. V lost 0 bases to trimming and J lost 2 bases, with 11 bases between them. This CDR3 has 16 residues. Germline CDR1 reads LNHNV; CDR2 reads YYDKDF (reference sequence). The CDR3 loop is CATSRDSPGGNQPQHF. The CDR3 DNA follows: TGTGCCACCAGCAGAGACTCCCCGGGTGGCAATCAGCCCCAGCATTTT.